The T cell receptor (beta chain) under discussion was sequenced for a study of blood T cell repertoires in COVID-19. The wider study: Collection of acute and convalescent COVID-19 samples took place in the United States, Italy and Spain. PBMCs, B-cell-depleted T cells, or T cells provided the cDNA or gDNA that made up the material.

Study processing details: The authors estimated nucleated cell counts from reference gene primer amplification. Clones were sequenced by immunoSEQ multiplex PCR, and TCRdb holds only the in-frame ones, with some missing. From that table come the V and J calls and clone size; the DNA was used to work out D and trimming. In the table there are some 28,000 clones, roughly nine tenths of which are singletons. The V gene lost 0 bases and the J gene lost 5 bases, with 14 bases spanning the gap. There are 14 residues in the CDR3. Germline lookup yields CDR1 GTSNPN and CDR2 SVGIG (reference sequence). This clone was recorded once.

The TCR comes from a human donor in a cohort sampled during active COVID-19. The source material was peripheral blood. The chain carries TRBV30 and TRBJ2-7; the D gene is possibly TRBD1 (5 bases). CDR3 amino acids: CAWSVPAGLHEQYF. The CDR3 DNA reads as TGTGCCTGGAGTGTACCCGCAGGGCTCCACGAGCAGTACTTC.